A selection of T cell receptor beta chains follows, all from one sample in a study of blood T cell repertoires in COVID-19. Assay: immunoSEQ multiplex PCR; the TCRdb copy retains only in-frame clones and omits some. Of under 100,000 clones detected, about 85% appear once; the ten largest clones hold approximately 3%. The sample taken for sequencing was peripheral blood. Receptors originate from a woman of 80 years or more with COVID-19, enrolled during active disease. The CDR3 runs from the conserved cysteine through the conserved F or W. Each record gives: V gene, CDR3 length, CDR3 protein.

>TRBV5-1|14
CASSSNSGRVEQYF
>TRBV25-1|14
CASTVSGGTYEQYF
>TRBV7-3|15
CASSAGLANTDTQYF
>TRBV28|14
CATWTGFFSGELFF
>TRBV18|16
CASSPPKPSSTDTQYF
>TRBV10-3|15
CAISEYGRVNSPLHF
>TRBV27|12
CASSPNGGEAFF
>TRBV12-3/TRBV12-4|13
CASSGGSPYEQYF
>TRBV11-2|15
CASSLIRDRGNTIYF
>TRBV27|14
CASSLQGINEKLFF
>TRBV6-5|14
CASGRADSSYEQYF
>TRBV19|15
CASSIQGHSTDTQYF
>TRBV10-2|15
CAIGAPGHFFNEQFF
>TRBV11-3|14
CASSSRGVGYEQYF
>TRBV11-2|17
CASSLEGAGGYAGELFF
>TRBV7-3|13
CASSLGTFYGYTF
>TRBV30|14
CAWSRGYDYNEQFF
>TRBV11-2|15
CASSPGQGFDSSLHF
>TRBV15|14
CATSRERDNQPQHF
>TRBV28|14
CASSLGGSTDTQYF
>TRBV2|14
CASRLLVNTGELFF
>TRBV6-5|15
CASTPTSGASYEQYF
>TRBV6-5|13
CASSRTFQETQYF
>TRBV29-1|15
CSVEGTSGGQETQYF
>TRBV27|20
CASSFGASGGASVGTDTQYF
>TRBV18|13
CASQFQGGETQYF
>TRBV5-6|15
CASSAAVAGAYEQYF
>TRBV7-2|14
CASRYIFMNTEAFF
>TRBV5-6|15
CASSFRVAGANVLTF
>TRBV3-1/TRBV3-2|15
CASSQLAGYSYEQYF
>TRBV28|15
CASSLRQGVSYEQYF
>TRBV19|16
CASSIDYRRHTDTQYF
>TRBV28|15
CASSFWGDSNQPQHF